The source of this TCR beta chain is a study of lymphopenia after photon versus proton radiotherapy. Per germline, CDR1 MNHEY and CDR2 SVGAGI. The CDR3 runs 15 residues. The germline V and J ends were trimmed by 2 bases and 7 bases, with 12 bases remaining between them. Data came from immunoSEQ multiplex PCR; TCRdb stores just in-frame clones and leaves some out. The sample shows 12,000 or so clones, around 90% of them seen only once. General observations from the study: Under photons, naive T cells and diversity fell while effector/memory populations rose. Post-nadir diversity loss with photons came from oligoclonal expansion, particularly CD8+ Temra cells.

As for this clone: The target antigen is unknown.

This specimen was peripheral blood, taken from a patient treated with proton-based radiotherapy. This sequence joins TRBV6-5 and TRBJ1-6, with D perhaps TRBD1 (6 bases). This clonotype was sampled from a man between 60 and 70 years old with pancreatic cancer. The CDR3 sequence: CASSYGRGGNSPLHF. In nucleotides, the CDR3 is TGTGCCAGCAGTTACGGGAGAGGGGGGAATTCACCCCTCCACTTT.